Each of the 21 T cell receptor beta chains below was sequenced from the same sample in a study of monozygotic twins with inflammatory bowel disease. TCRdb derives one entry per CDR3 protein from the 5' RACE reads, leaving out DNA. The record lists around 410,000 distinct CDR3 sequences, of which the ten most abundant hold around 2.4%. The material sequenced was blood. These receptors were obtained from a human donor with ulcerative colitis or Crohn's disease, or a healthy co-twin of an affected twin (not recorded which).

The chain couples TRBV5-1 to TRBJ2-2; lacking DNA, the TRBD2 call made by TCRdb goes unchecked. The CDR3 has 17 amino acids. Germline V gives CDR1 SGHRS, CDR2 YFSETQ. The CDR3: CASKGSGDYSNTGELFF.

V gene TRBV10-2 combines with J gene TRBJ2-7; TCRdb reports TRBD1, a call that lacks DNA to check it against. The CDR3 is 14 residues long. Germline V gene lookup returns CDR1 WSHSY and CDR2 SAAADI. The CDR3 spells CASSLTGSNYEQYF.

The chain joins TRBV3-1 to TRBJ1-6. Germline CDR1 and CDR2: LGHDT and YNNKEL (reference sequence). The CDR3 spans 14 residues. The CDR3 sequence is CASSQDPPNSPLHF.

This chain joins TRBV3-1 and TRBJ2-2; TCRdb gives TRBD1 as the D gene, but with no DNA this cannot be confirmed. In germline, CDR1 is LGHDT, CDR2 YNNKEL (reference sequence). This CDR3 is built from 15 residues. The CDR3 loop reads CASSQVVQGTGELFF.

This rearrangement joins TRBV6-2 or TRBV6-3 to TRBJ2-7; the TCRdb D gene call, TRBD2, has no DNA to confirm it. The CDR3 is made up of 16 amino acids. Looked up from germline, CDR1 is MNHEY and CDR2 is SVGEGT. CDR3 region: CASHGPRAWDDYEQYF.

This CDR3 reads CASSREKTGTGAQETQYF. The chain combines TRBV19 with TRBJ2-5; the TCRdb D gene call, TRBD1, has no DNA to confirm it. The CDR3 has 18 residues. Germline assignment: CDR1 LNHDA and CDR2 SQIVND (reference sequence).

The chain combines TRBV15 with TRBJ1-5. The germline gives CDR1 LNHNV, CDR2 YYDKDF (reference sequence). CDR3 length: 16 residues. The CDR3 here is CATSSRSGDGNQPQHF.

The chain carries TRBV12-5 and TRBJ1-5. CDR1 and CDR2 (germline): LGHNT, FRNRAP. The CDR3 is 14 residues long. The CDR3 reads CASGLGGPNQPQHF.

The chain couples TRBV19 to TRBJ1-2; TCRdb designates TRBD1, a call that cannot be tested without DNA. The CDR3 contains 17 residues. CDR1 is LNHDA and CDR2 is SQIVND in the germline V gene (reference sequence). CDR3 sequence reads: CASFAIARDRGLYGYTF.

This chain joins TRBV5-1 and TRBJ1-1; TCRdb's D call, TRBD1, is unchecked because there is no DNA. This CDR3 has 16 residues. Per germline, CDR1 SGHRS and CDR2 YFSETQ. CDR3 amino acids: CASSIGTGPPYTEAFF.

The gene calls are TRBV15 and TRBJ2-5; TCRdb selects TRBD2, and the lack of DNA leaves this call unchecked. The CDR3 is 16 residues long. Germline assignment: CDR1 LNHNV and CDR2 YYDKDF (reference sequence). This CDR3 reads CATSSGGLVGGETQYF.

CDR3: CASSEIILSGNTIYF. This chain joins TRBV6-1 and TRBJ1-3. CDR1 and CDR2 from the germline V gene are MNHNS and SASEGT. CDR3 size: 15 residues.

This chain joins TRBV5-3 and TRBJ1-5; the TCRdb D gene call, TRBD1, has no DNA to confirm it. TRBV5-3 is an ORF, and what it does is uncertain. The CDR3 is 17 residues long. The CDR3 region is CARSFAERGDGNQPQHF.

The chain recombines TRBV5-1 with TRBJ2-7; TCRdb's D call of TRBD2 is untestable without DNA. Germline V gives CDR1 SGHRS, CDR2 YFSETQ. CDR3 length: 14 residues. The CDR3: CASSLVGTGGEQYF.

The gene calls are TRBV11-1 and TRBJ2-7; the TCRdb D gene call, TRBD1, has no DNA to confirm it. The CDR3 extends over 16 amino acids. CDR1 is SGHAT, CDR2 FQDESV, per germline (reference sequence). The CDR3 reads CASSYAQGAGNREQYF.

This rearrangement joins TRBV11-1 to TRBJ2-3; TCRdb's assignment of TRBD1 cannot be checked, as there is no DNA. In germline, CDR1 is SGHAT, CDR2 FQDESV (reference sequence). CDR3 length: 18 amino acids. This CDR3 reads CASSHPNPAGAEADTQYF.

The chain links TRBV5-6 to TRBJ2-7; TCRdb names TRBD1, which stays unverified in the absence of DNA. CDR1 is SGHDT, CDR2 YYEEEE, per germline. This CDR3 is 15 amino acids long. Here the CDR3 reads CASSLELQGTYEQYF.

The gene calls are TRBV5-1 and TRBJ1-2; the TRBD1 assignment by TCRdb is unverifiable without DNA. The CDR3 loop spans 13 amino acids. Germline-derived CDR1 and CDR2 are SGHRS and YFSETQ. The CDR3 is CASSLGGQGVFTF.

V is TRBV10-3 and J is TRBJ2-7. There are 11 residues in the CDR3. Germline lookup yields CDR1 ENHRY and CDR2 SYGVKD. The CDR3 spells CAISAENEQYF.

The CDR3 spells CASSLNSGTGYAYGYTF. This chain connects TRBV5-4 to TRBJ1-2; TCRdb reports TRBD1, a call that lacks DNA to check it against. This CDR3 has 17 residues. Germline values: CDR1 SGHNT, CDR2 YYREEE (reference sequence).

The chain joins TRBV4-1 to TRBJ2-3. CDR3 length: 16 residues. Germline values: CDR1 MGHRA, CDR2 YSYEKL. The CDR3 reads CASSQGVRASTDTQYF.